This passage covers 27 T cell receptor beta chains from one sample sequenced in a study of metastatic and nonmetastatic thyroid tumors. TCRdb re-clonotyped the PCR reads via MiXCR. The sample includes more than 20,000 clones, about 24% of them seen just once. Not a single patient had been given any form of treatment at any point before undergoing thyroid surgery. Sequencing was done on a sample of tumor tissue. The origin of the receptors is a male donor with papillary thyroid cancer or a benign thyroid nodule (not recorded which). Some clones in this sample may be carry-over from other donors' samples.

With respect to this clone: Just one base apart from a much larger clone, this may be a read error. V usage is TRBV4-3 and J usage is TRBJ2-1; D unclear. Trimming removed 4 bases from V and 5 bases from J, with 15 bases in between. The CDR3 has 15 amino acids. Germline CDR1 reads LGHNA; CDR2 reads YSLEER. The CDR3 region has the DNA TGCGCCAGCAGCCCAAGTCTAGGCCAAAACAATGAGCAGTTCTTC. It encodes CASSPSLGQNNEQFF.

Concerning this clone itself: Mismatch with germline at one junction end may stem from a read error. V gene TRBV20-1 combines with J gene TRBJ2-2; 12 bases agree with TRBD2. The CDR3 contains 15 residues. Looked up from germline, CDR1 is DFQATT and CDR2 is SNEGSKA (reference sequence). The CDR3 here is CCARLLAGGGGELVF. The CDR3, as DNA: TGCTGTGCTAGATTACTAGCGGGGGGTGGCGGGGAGCTAGTTTTT.

In its sample, this clone ranks as medium-sized. In DNA form, the CDR3 reads TGTGCCAGCAGTCCCGGGGGGCCCGAGCAGTTCTTC. Translated: CASSPGGPEQFF. The chain uses TRBV28 and TRBJ2-1, with a possible D match to TRBD2 (7 bases). CDR1 MDHEN and CDR2 SYDVKM come from the germline V gene. Trimming stripped 5 bases from V and 10 bases from J, with 12 bases between. The CDR3 length is 12 residues.

This clone was counted ten times or more. The rearrangement links TRBV19 to TRBJ1-5, with TRBD1 identical over 10 bases. CDR3 length equals 15 residues. CDR1 LNHDA and CDR2 SQIVND come from the germline V gene (reference sequence). Germline trimming cut 5 bases from V and 7 bases from J; bases unmatched to any gene: 8. The DNA for the CDR3 is TGTGCCAGTAGTTACGGACAGGGGGGAGGACAGCCCCAGCATTTT. The encoded protein is CASSYGQGGGQPQHF.

This clone rates as medium-sized. The chain combines TRBV28 with TRBJ1-3, with unresolved D. Germline CDR1 and CDR2: MDHEN and SYDVKM. The ends were cut back, 3 bases at V and 3 bases at J, with 15 bases in the middle. CDR3 length equals 16 residues. CDR3 in DNA: TGTGCCAGCAGTTTGTGGAGGTCGCAGCGTGGAAACACCATATATTTT. Its translation: CASSLWRSQRGNTIYF.

This clone was picked up many times. The chain recombines TRBV4-1 with TRBJ1-1, with 7 positions matching TRBD1. V shed 1 base, J shed 7 bases, and the junction held 6 bases outside the gene matches. The CDR3 has 14 residues. CDR1 is MGHRA and CDR2 is YSYEKL in the germline V gene. CDR3 loop: CASSQGPNRGEAFF. CDR3 sequence (DNA): TGCGCCAGCAGCCAAGGGCCAAACAGGGGTGAAGCTTTCTTT.

This clone qualifies as medium-sized (0.01 to 0.1%). V gene TRBV6-5 combines with J gene TRBJ1-3; 8 bases agree with TRBD1. V trimming: 6 bases; J trimming: 2 bases; junction bases outside the gene matches: 15. The CDR3 totals 18 residues. Germline lookup yields CDR1 MNHEY and CDR2 SVGAGI. The CDR3 is CASSLSGQGGLTGNTIYF. CDR3 DNA sequence: TGTGCCAGCAGCCTCTCTGGACAGGGCGGATTAACTGGAAACACCATATATTTT.

This clone counts as medium-sized. The chain combines TRBV24-1 with TRBJ2-7, with 11 bases matching TRBD2. The germline V gene has CDR1 KGHDR and CDR2 SFDVKD. Germline trimming cut 1 base from V and 3 bases from J; bases unmatched to any gene: 4. The CDR3 runs 16 residues. Here the CDR3 DNA reads TGTGCCACCAGTGATTTACTAGCGGGAGTTATCTACGAGCAGTACTTC. Encoded protein: CATSDLLAGVIYEQYF.

This clone was found many times. The chain combines TRBV29-1 with TRBJ1-2; D may be TRBD1 (6 bases). Between the trimmed V and J ends, which lost 8 bases and 0 bases, there was a span of 16 bases. In germline, CDR1 is SQVTM, CDR2 ANQGSEA. CDR3 length: 14 residues. The CDR3 sequence is CSFTRDTSNYGYTF. CDR3 DNA: TGCAGCTTCACCCGGGACACATCTAACTATGGCTACACCTTC.

This clone was seen just once. The gene calls are TRBV20-1 and TRBJ1-6; 7 bases line up with TRBD1. J was trimmed by 7 bases and V by 6 bases; bases with no gene match: 9. CDR1 is DFQATT and CDR2 is SNEGSKA in the germline V gene (reference sequence). The CDR3 length is 14 residues. CDR3 sequence (DNA): TGCAGTGCAAGCGACAGGGAGGGAAATTCACCCCTCCACTTT. It specifies CSASDREGNSPLHF.

Many counts were recorded for this clone. The J gene is TRBJ2-3, the V gene TRBV7-9; D gene uncertain. From germline, CDR1 is SEHNR and CDR2 FQNEAQ (reference sequence). This CDR3 has 13 residues. V lost 4 bases to trimming and J lost 5 bases, with 10 bases between them. CDR3 DNA: TGTGCCAGCAGCTACGGGTACGAAGATACGCAGTATTTT. It specifies CASSYGYEDTQYF.

This clone was counted only a few times. A much larger clone lies one base from this, so it may be a read error. This chain connects TRBV11-2 to TRBJ2-1; D may be TRBD2 (6 bases). The CDR3 consists of 16 residues. V lost 4 bases, J lost 0 bases, and 13 bases lay in between. Germline V gene data show CDR1 as SGHAT and CDR2 as FQNNGV. Here the CDR3 DNA reads TGTGCCAGCAGCTGGGGGTGGGACTTCTCCTACAATGAGCAGTTCTTC. Amino acids: CASSWGWDFSYNEQFF.

This clone was observed at least ten times. The chain recombines TRBV6-1 with TRBJ2-1; D uncertain. Germline CDR1 and CDR2: MNHNS and SASEGT. The CDR3 is 14 amino acids. V shed 6 bases and J shed 4 bases, with 13 bases lying between them. The CDR3 protein is CASSFNPVYNEQFF. CDR3 DNA: TGTGCCAGCAGCTTCAACCCAGTTTACAATGAGCAGTTCTTC.

Ten or more counts support this clone. The gene calls are TRBV4-1 and TRBJ1-4, with no clear D. With 4 bases removed from V and 0 bases from J, the gap between germline ends came to 12 bases. This CDR3 contains 16 residues. CDR1 and CDR2 (germline): MGHRA, YSYEKL. In DNA, the CDR3 is TGCGCCAGCAGCCCTAGAAATACCGCAACTAATGAAAAACTGTTTTTT. It specifies CASSPRNTATNEKLFF.

This clone was detected many times. The gene calls are TRBV20-1 and TRBJ2-7, with D perhaps matching TRBD1 (5 bases). Germline values: CDR1 DFQATT, CDR2 SNEGSKA (reference sequence). Trimming stripped 2 bases from V and 5 bases from J, with 10 bases between. The CDR3 length is 12 residues. CDR3 sequence reads: CSARLGAHEQYF. The CDR3 region has the DNA TGCAGTGCTAGATTAGGGGCCCACGAGCAGTACTTC.

This clone is judged medium-sized. The V call is TRBV10-3, the J call TRBJ2-7, with D unresolved. V was clipped by 7 bases and J by 0 bases, with 16 bases between them. Germline-derived CDR1 and CDR2 are ENHRY and SYGVKD. The CDR3 is 15 amino acids. CDR3: CAITDPGESSYEQYF. The CDR3 bases are TGTGCCATCACCGACCCCGGAGAGAGCTCCTACGAGCAGTACTTC.

This clone was observed a few times. The chain is built from TRBV29-1 and TRBJ2-7; 10 bases fit TRBD2. Germline lookup yields CDR1 SQVTM and CDR2 ANQGSEA. The CDR3 extends over 14 amino acids. V was clipped by 4 bases and J by 6 bases; unmatched bases: 9. The CDR3 loop reads CSVVSSGSVREQYF. The CDR3 coding sequence is TGCAGCGTTGTGTCTAGCGGGAGTGTTCGCGAGCAGTACTTC.

This clone was seen a handful of times. The chain recombines TRBV28 with TRBJ2-7, with a tentative D call TRBD2 (5 bases). V shed 7 bases and J shed 3 bases, with 16 bases lying between them. This CDR3 is 14 amino acids long. CDR1 and CDR2 (germline): MDHEN, SYDVKM. DNA of the CDR3: TGTGCCAGCAACGAGGGCAGGAGAGACTACGAGCAGTACTTC. Translating it yields CASNEGRRDYEQYF.

The chain employs TRBV4-1 and TRBJ2-2; D may be TRBD1 or TRBD2 (5 bases each). The CDR3 contains 19 residues. Germline CDR1 MGHRA, CDR2 YSYEKL. Trimming took 0 bases from V and 1 from J, leaving 18 bases between them. CDR3 residues: CASSQDPLSERGNTGELFF. CDR3 nucleotide sequence: TGCGCCAGCAGCCAAGATCCCCTTAGCGAGAGGGGGAACACCGGGGAGCTGTTTTTT.

This clone was recorded many times. The chain couples TRBV4-1 to TRBJ2-3; 10 nucleotides align to TRBD2. J was trimmed by 3 bases and V by 2 bases; bases with no gene match: 8. Germline V gene sequence: CDR1 MGHRA, CDR2 YSYEKL. The CDR3 contains 17 residues. The CDR3 loop is CASSQQPGLANTDTQYF. The DNA of the CDR3 is TGCGCCAGCAGCCAACAACCGGGACTAGCGAATACAGATACGCAGTATTTT.

A remark on this clone: Compared with germline, one end of the junction differs, possibly owing to a read error. The V and J genes are TRBV7-2 and TRBJ1-4, with D hard to call. Germline assignment: CDR1 SGHTA and CDR2 FQGNSA. This CDR3 spans 16 amino acids. As DNA, the CDR3 is TGTTCCAGCAGCTTACGGGCGGAGGGATCTATTGAAAAACTGTTTTTT. Translating gives CSSSLRAEGSIEKLFF.

This clone was seen many times. CDR3 loop: CASSPTVYQETQYF. CDR3 bases: TGTGCCAGCAGCCCTACTGTGTACCAAGAGACCCAGTACTTC. This chain uses TRBV6-2 or TRBV6-3 with TRBJ2-5; the D is unclear. With 6 bases removed from V and 0 bases from J, the gap between germline ends came to 11 bases. Looked up from germline, CDR1 is MNHEY and CDR2 is SVGEGT. The CDR3 spans 14 residues.

This clone occurred a few times. The chain links TRBV27 to TRBJ2-5; 13 nucleotides match TRBD2. Germline loops: CDR1 MNHEY, CDR2 SMNVEV (reference sequence). V lost 5 bases to trimming and J lost 5 bases; unmatched junction nucleotides: 8. CDR3 length: 16 amino acids. The CDR3 DNA reads as TGTGCCAGCAGTAACTCACTAGCGGGAGGGCCCGAGACCCAGTACTTC. Amino acid sequence: CASSNSLAGGPETQYF.

This clone came up a few times. This rearrangement joins TRBV6-4 to TRBJ2-3; no clear D. This CDR3 has 16 residues. CDR1 and CDR2 (germline): MRHNA, SNTAGT. The V and J ends lost 0 bases and 0 bases respectively, with 10 bases between them. The CDR3 nucleotides are TGTGCCAGCAGTGACTCTCCGGTCCCTAGCACAGATACGCAGTATTTT. This gives the protein CASSDSPVPSTDTQYF.

CDR3 in DNA: TGTGCCAGCAGTCCGAAAGGCCTGGGTCAGCCCCAGCATTTT. Its translation is CASSPKGLGQPQHF. The chain links TRBV28 to TRBJ1-5; the D is unclear. Germline assignment: CDR1 MDHEN and CDR2 SYDVKM. The CDR3 consists of 14 residues. Deletions cut 5 bases from V and 6 bases from J, with 14 bases between.

This clone was found many times. J is TRBJ1-2 and V is TRBV6-5; 12 bases align to TRBD1. Trimming took 2 bases from V and 4 from J; bases not matched to a gene: 2. Germline-derived CDR1 and CDR2 are MNHEY and SVGAGI. The CDR3 contains 15 residues. For the CDR3, the DNA is TGTGCCAGCAGTTACGGGACAGGGGGCGCCTATGGCTACACCTTC. This sequence encodes CASSYGTGGAYGYTF.

This clone was found many times. J is TRBJ1-4 and V is TRBV28, with unresolved D. Germline V gene lookup returns CDR1 MDHEN and CDR2 SYDVKM. V lost 5 bases and J 5 bases, leaving 15 bases between the germline ends. The CDR3 sequence is 15 residues long. The CDR3 region is CASSVRPVGNEKLFF. The CDR3 nucleotides are TGTGCCAGCAGTGTTAGGCCCGTCGGGAATGAAAAACTGTTTTTT.